The rows below give T cell receptor beta chains drawn from one sample of a study of cytotoxic CD8 clonotypes in ibrutinib-treated CLL. Repertoires were generated with immunoSEQ multiplex PCR, while TCRdb's copy carries only in-frame clones and drops some. The sample contains around 200,000 clones, 79% of which appear only once. Sample: PBMCs, taken after 12 months of ibrutinib treatment. The receptor set was obtained from a human donor with chronic lymphocytic leukemia. CDR3s include the opening cysteine and the closing phenylalanine or tryptophan. The order of the fields is clone size, V gene, D gene, J gene, CDR3 protein, CDR3 DNA. The D gene is left open where the match is weak. Not every row has a clone size; where given, it reads once, few, many or a size class.

abundance: NA
v_gene: TRBV2
d_gene: NA
j_gene: TRBJ2-3
CDR3aa: CASSEGRATDTQYF
CDR3nt: TGTGCCAGCAGTGAAGGCAGGGCGACAGATACGCAGTATTTT

abundance: NA
v_gene: TRBV6-6
d_gene: NA
j_gene: TRBJ1-5
CDR3aa: CASSSSYSNQPQHF
CDR3nt: TGTGCCAGCAGCTCCTCGTATAGCAATCAGCCCCAGCATTTT

abundance: NA
v_gene: TRBV7-9
d_gene: TRBD1
j_gene: TRBJ1-6
CDR3aa: CASSAGGDSPLHF
CDR3nt: TGTGCCAGCAGCGCAGGGGGCGATTCACCCCTCCACTTT

abundance: NA
v_gene: TRBV7-6
d_gene: TRBD1
j_gene: TRBJ2-7
CDR3aa: CASSSPGQFHEQYF
CDR3nt: TGTGCCAGCAGCTCACCGGGACAGTTCCACGAGCAGTACTTC

abundance: few
v_gene: TRBV28
d_gene: TRBD1
j_gene: TRBJ2-1
CDR3aa: CASSGTDYNEQFF
CDR3nt: TGTGCCAGCAGTGGGACAGATTACAATGAGCAGTTCTTC

abundance: NA
v_gene: TRBV4-1
d_gene: NA
j_gene: TRBJ2-4
CDR3aa: CASSQGTALAKNIQYF
CDR3nt: TGCGCCAGCAGCCAAGGTACAGCCTTAGCCAAAAACATTCAGTACTTC

abundance: NA
v_gene: TRBV30
d_gene: NA
j_gene: TRBJ1-4
CDR3aa: CAWRRGEKLFF
CDR3nt: TGTGCCTGGAGGCGAGGCGAAAAACTGTTTTTT

abundance: NA
v_gene: TRBV19
d_gene: NA
j_gene: TRBJ1-1
CDR3aa: CASSIEREKAFF
CDR3nt: TGTGCCAGTAGTATCGAACGGGAGAAAGCTTTCTTT

abundance: NA
v_gene: TRBV28
d_gene: NA
j_gene: TRBJ1-4
CDR3aa: CASRIGAAPVNEKLFF
CDR3nt: TGTGCCAGCAGAATCGGTGCCGCCCCAGTTAATGAAAAACTGTTTTTT

abundance: NA
v_gene: TRBV5-1
d_gene: NA
j_gene: TRBJ1-5
CDR3aa: CASSLTGLGNQPQHF
CDR3nt: TGCGCCAGCAGCCTTACAGGGTTGGGCAATCAGCCCCAGCATTTT

abundance: NA
v_gene: TRBV10-3
d_gene: NA
j_gene: TRBJ2-1
CDR3aa: CAISESLGSMKEQFF
CDR3nt: TGTGCCATCAGTGAGTCGTTGGGAAGCATGAAGGAGCAGTTCTTC

abundance: NA
v_gene: TRBV18
d_gene: TRBD2
j_gene: TRBJ2-7
CDR3aa: CASSPGLAGPYEQYF
CDR3nt: TGTGCCAGCTCACCAGGGCTAGCGGGGCCCTACGAGCAGTACTTC

abundance: few
v_gene: TRBV2
d_gene: TRBD2
j_gene: TRBJ2-7
CDR3aa: CASSPISGSCPF
CDR3nt: TGTGCCAGCAGTCCTATTAGCGGGAGCTGCCCCTTC

abundance: NA
v_gene: TRBV29-1
d_gene: NA
j_gene: TRBJ2-1
CDR3aa: CSARALEQFF
CDR3nt: TGCAGCGCCAGGGCCCTTGAGCAGTTCTTC

abundance: NA
v_gene: TRBV2
d_gene: NA
j_gene: TRBJ2-7
CDR3aa: CASSGGYEQYF
CDR3nt: TGTGCCAGCAGTGGGGGGTACGAGCAGTACTTC

abundance: few
v_gene: TRBV30
d_gene: NA
j_gene: TRBJ2-2
CDR3aa: CAWSGRGAMGPGELFF
CDR3nt: TGTGCCTGGAGTGGCAGGGGGGCAATGGGGCCCGGGGAGCTGTTTTTT